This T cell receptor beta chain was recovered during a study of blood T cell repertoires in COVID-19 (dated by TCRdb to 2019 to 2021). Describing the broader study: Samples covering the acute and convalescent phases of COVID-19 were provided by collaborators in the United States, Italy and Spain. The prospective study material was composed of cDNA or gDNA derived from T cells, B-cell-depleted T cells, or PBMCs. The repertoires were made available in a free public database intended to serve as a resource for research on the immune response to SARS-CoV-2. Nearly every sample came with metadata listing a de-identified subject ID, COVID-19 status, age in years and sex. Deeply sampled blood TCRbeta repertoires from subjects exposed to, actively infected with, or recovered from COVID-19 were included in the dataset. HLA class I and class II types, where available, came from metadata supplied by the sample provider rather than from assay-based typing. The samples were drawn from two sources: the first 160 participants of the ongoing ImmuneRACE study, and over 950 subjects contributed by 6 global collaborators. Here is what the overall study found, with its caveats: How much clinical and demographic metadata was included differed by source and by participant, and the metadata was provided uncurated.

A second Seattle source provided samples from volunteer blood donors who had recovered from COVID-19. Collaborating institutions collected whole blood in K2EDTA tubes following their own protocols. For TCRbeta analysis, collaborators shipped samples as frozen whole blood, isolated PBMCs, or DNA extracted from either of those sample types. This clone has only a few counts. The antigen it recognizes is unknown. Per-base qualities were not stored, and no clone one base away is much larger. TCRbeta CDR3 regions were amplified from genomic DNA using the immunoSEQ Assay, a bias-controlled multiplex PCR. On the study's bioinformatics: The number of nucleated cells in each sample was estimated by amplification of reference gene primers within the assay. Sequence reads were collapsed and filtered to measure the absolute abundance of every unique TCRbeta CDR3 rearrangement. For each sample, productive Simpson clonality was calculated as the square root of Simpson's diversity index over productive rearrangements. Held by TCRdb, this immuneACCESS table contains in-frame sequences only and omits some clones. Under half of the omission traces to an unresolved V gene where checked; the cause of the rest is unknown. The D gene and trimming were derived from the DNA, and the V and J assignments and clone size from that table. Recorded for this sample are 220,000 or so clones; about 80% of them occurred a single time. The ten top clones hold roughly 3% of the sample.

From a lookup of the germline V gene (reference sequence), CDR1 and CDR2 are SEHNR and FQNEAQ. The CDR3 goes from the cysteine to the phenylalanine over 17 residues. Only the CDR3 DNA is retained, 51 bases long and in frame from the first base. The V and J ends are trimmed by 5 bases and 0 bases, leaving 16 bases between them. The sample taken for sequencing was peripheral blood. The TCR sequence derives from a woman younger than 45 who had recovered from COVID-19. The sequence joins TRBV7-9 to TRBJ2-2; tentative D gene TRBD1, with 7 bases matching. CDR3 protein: CASSLPGGLANTGELFF. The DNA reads TGTGCCAGCAGCCTCCCAGGGGGACTCGCGAACACCGGGGAGCTGTTTTTT.